This T cell receptor beta chain was profiled in a study of cytomegalovirus exposure and HLA in healthy donors. In the PCR, 60 Vbeta and 13 Jbeta primers were used. Generated by immunoSEQ multiplex PCR, the TCRdb table keeps only in-frame clones and is missing some. The sample holds 200,000 to 300,000 clones, 80% to 90% seen once. The receptor was isolated from a woman aged 40 to 49 in good health and CMV-seropositive. What was sequenced was PBMCs.

The CDR3 protein is CAWSPEGSGELFF. DNA of the CDR3: TGTGCCTGGAGTCCCGAAGGGAGCGGGGAGCTGTTTTTT. The chain has TRBV30 and TRBJ2-2, with a tentative D call TRBD2 (5 bases). The CDR3 spans 13 residues. V dropped 2 bases and J dropped 7 bases, with 11 bases sitting between them. CDR1 is GTSNPN and CDR2 is SVGIG in the germline V gene (reference sequence).